Detailed here is one T cell receptor (beta chain). Its antigen is undetermined. The germline gives CDR1 MNHNS, CDR2 SASEGT. The CDR3 has 14 amino acids. The V end was cut by 7 bases, the J end by 0 bases, with 12 bases between. The data originate from a study of T cells in Graves' hyperthyroidism and ophthalmopathy. Study summary: Peripheral blood samples were taken at initial diagnosis, prior to any treatment.

Amplification targeted TCR beta CDR3 regions from RNA transcripts. HTBI primers drove first-round RT-PCR of the TCR CDR3. Via MiXCR, TCRdb re-called the multiplex PCR reads, giving one row per CDR3 protein. Of approximately 250,000 distinct CDR3 sequences listed, approximately 24% were seen once; the top ten hold around 40%. Whole-study findings and limits: A 13 V-J signature model discriminated ophthalmopathy versus stable hyperthyroidism. Within blood appeared most thyroid clonotypes that had expanded above 0.001.

The source of the PBMCs was more than 9.5 ml of fresh peripheral blood. V and J are TRBV6-1 and TRBJ1-2; D is uncertain. Material for sequencing was blood. The clonotype comes from a woman aged 40 to 50 with Graves' ophthalmopathy. The CDR3 sequence: CASTRAGPNYGYTF. In nucleotides, the CDR3 is TGTGCCAGCACTAGAGCAGGACCTAACTATGGCTACACCTTC.